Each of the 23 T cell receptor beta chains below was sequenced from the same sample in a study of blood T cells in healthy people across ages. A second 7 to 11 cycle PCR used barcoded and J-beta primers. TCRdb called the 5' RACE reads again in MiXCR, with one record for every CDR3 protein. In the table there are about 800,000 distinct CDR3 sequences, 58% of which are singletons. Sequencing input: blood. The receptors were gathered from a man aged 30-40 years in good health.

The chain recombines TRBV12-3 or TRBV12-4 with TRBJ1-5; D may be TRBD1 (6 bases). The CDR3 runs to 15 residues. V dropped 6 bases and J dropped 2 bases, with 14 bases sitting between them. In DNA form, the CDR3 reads TGTGCCAGCAGCCCAGGGGATGTTGGCAATCAGCCCCAGCATTTT. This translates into CASSPGDVGNQPQHF.

The CDR3 loop reads CASSGGTRGTETQYF. The CDR3 region has the DNA TGTGCCAGCAGCGGCGGGACTAGAGGAACGGAGACCCAGTACTTC. The chain recombines TRBV9 with TRBJ2-5; 8 bases are shared with TRBD2. The CDR3 contains 15 residues. Germline V CDR1 and CDR2: SGDLS, YYNGEE. V shed 3 bases and J 5 bases; nucleotides not matched to a gene: 9.

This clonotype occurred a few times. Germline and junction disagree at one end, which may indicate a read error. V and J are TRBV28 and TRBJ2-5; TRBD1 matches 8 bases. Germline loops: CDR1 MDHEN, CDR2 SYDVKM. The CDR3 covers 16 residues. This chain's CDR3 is CASSLRTGSFSEAQYF. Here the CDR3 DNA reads TGTGCCAGCAGTTTACGGACAGGGTCGTTTTCAGAGGCCCAGTACTTC.

CDR3 sequence: CSAPPRGQETQYF. For the CDR3, the DNA is TGCAGTGCTCCACCCCGGGGGCAAGAGACCCAGTACTTC. The rearrangement joins TRBV20-1 to TRBJ2-5, with D perhaps matching TRBD2 (6 bases). Germline CDR1 and CDR2: DFQATT and SNEGSKA (reference sequence). This CDR3 spans 13 amino acids. V gave up 5 bases and J gave up 2 bases, with 12 bases separating them.

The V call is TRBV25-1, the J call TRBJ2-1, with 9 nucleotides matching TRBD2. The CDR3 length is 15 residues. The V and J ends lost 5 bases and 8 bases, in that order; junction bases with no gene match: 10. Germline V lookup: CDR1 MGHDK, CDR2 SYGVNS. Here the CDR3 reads CASSNGVAGDYEQFF. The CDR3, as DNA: TGTGCCAGCAGTAATGGGGTAGCGGGAGATTATGAGCAGTTCTTC.

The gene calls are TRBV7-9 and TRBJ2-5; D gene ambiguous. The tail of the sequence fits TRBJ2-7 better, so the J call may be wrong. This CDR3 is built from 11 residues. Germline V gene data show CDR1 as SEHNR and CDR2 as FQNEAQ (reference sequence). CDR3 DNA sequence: TGTGCCAGCAGCGATACTGGCGAGCAGTACTTC. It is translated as CASSDTGEQYF.

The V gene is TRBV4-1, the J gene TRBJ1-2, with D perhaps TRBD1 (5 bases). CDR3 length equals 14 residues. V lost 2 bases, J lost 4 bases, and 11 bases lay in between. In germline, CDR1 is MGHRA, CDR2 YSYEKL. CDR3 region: CASSQHRGAYGYTF. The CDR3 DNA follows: TGCGCCAGCAGCCAACATCGAGGGGCCTATGGCTACACCTTC.

The DNA of the CDR3 is TGCAGTGCTGCTGACAGAAAAGCTTTCTTT. Its protein product is CSAADRKAFF. The chain employs TRBV20-1 and TRBJ1-1, with D possibly being TRBD1 (5 bases). There are 10 residues in the CDR3. In germline, CDR1 is DFQATT, CDR2 SNEGSKA (reference sequence). The V gene lost 5 bases and the J gene lost 9 bases, with 10 bases spanning the gap.

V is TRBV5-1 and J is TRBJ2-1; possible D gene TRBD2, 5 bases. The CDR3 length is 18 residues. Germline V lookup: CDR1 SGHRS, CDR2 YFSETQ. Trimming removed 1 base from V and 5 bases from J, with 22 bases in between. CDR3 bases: TGCGCCAGCAGCTTGTTCGGGCCGGGGAGCGCCATTAACAATGAGCAGTTCTTC. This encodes CASSLFGPGSAINNEQFF.

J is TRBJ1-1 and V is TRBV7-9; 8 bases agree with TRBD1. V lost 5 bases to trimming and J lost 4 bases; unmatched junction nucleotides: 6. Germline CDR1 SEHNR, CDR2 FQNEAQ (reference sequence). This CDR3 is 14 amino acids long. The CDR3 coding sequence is TGTGCCAGCAGCGTACAGGGGGAAAGCACTGAAGCTTTCTTT. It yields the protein CASSVQGESTEAFF. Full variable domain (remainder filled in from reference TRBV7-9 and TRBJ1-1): DTGVSQNPRHKITKRGQNVTFRCDPISEHNRLYWYRQTLGQGPEFLTYFQNEAQLEKSRLLSDRFSAERPKGSFSTLEIQRTEQGDSAMYLCASSVQGESTEAFFGQGTRLTVV.

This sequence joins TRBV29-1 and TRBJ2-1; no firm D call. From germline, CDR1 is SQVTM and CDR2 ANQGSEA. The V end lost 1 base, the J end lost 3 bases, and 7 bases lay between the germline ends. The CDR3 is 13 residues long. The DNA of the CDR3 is TGCAGCGTTGAAGGGGCCAGCTACAATGAGCAGTTCTTC. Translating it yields CSVEGASYNEQFF.

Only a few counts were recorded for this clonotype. CDR3 in amino acids: CASSTRLAGDLGTQYF. In DNA form, the CDR3 reads TGTGCCAGCAGCACCCGACTAGCGGGAGACTTAGGGACGCAGTATTTT. The genes are TRBV7-2 and TRBJ2-3; 12 bases align to TRBD2. Unmatched junction bases numbered 12, after V lost 5 bases and J lost 9 bases. The CDR3 has 16 amino acids. Per the germline V gene, CDR1 is SGHTA and CDR2 is FQGNSA.

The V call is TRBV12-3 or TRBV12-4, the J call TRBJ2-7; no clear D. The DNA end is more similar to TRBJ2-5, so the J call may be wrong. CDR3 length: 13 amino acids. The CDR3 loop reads CASSFTDRETQYF. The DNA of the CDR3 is TGTGCCAGCAGTTTTACCGACCGGGAGACCCAGTACTTC.

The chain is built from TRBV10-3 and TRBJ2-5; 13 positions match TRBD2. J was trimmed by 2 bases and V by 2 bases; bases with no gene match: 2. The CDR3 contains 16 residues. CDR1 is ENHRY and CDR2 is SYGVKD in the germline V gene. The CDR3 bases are TGTGCCATCAGTGAGGGGACTAGCGGGGAGCAAGAGACCCAGTACTTC. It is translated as CAISEGTSGEQETQYF.

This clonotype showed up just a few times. Written as DNA, the CDR3 is TGTGCCAGCAGTGCAAAACTAGCGGCTCCCTACGAGCAGTACTTC. It codes for CASSAKLAAPYEQYF. J is TRBJ2-7 and V is TRBV28, with TRBD2 identical over 8 bases. Germline-derived CDR1 and CDR2 are MDHEN and SYDVKM. Trimming cost V 5 bases and J 2 bases; bases outside gene matches: 8. This CDR3 is 15 amino acids long.

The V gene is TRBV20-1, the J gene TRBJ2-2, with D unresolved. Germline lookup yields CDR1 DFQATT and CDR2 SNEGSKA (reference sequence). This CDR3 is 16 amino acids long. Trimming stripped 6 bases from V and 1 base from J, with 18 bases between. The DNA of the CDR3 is TGCAGTGCAACGAACCCGATCTCCTGGAACACCGGGGAGCTGTTTTTT. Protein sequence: CSATNPISWNTGELFF.

CDR3 sequence reads: CSARDRWTGSGGYTF. Written as DNA, the CDR3 is TGCAGTGCTAGAGACCGATGGACAGGGTCTGGTGGCTACACCTTC. This sequence joins TRBV20-1 and TRBJ1-2; 8 nucleotides agree with TRBD1. The CDR3 covers 15 residues. After removal of 0 bases from V and 7 bases from J, the junction contained 10 bases not matched to a gene. CDR1 is DFQATT, CDR2 SNEGSKA, per germline (reference sequence).

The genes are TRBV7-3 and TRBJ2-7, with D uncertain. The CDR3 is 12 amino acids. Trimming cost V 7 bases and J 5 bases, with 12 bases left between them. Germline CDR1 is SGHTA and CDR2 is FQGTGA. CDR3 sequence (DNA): TGTGCCAGCAAGGCCTTTGTGGACGAGCAGTACTTC. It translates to CASKAFVDEQYF.

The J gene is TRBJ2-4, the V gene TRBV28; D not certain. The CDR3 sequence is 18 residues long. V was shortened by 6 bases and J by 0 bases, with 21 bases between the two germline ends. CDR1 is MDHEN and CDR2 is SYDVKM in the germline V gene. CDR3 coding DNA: TGTGCCAGCAGCCAGGCGAATGGGTTTGCACTAGCCAAAAACATTCAGTACTTC. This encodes CASSQANGFALAKNIQYF.

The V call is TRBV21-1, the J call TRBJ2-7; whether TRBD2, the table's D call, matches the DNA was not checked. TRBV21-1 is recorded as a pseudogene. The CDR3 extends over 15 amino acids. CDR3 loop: CARSQPSGPSYEQYF. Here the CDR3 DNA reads TGTGCCAGAAGTCAACCTAGCGGGCCTTCCTACGAGCAGTACTTC.

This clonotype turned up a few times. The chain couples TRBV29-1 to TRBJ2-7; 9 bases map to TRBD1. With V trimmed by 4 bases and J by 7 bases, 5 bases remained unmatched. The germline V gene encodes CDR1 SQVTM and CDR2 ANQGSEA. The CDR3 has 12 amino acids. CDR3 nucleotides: TGCAGCGTTGGACAGGGGGAAAGAGAGCAGTACTTC. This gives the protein CSVGQGEREQYF.

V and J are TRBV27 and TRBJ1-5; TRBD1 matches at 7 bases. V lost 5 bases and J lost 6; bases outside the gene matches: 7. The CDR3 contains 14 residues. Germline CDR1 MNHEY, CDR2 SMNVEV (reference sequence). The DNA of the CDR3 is TGTGCCAGCAGTACAGGGGCTGGAGGTCAGCCCCAGCATTTT. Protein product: CASSTGAGGQPQHF.

CDR3: CASSPELPDTQYF. CDR3 in DNA: TGCGCCAGCAGCCCGGAGTTACCAGATACGCAGTATTTT. The J gene is TRBJ2-3, the V gene TRBV5-1; D uncertain. There are 13 residues in the CDR3. V shed 4 bases and J shed 4 bases, with 10 bases lying between them. In germline, CDR1 is SGHRS, CDR2 YFSETQ.